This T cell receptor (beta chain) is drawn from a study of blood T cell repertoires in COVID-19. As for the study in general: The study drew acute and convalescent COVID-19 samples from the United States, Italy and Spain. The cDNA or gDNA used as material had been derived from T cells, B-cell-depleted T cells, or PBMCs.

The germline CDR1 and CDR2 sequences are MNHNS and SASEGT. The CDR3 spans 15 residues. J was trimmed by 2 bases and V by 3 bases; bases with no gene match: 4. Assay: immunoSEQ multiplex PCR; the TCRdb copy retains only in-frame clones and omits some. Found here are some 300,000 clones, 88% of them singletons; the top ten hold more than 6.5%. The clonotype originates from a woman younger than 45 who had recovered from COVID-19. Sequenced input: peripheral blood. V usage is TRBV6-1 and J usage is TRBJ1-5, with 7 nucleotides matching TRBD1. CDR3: CASSDGDSRNQPQHF. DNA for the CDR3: TGTGCCAGCAGTGACGGGGACAGCCGCAATCAGCCCCAGCATTTT.